This T cell receptor beta chain was observed in a study of beta chain features in type 1 diabetes. Turning to the study itself: When patients were set against healthy donors, age, gender and cell yields were similar. Study-wide findings and caveats: Shortening that was moderate but significant affected the TCRB CDR3s of Type 1 diabetes patients in all four CD4+ subsets. The cDNA sequencing approach could over-represent high-TCR-expressing cells. Patients' naive, central memory and regulatory TCRB repertoires appeared more alike than those of healthy donors.

The isolated RNA, all of it, was reverse transcribed, so expressed TCRB transcripts were what got sequenced. Some 4 million reads were obtained on average from naive, central memory and regulatory T cell samples. Some clones are missing from TCRdb's copy, which holds only in-frame ones; the method was immunoSEQ multiplex PCR. In the table there are about 53,000 clones, 50% to 55% of which are singletons. A remark on this clone: The antigen remains unidentified.

CDR1 and CDR2 from the germline V gene are SGDLS and YYNGEE. V gave up 0 bases and J gave up 0 bases, with 7 bases separating them. CDR3 length equals 15 residues. This sequence was found in a woman aged 40 to 50 with type 1 diabetes. The chain couples TRBV9 to TRBJ2-1; D is ambiguous. The specimen sequenced was Tregs from blood. The CDR3 protein is CASSVDTRSYNEQFF. In nucleotides, the CDR3 is TGTGCCAGCAGCGTAGATACACGCTCCTACAATGAGCAGTTCTTC.